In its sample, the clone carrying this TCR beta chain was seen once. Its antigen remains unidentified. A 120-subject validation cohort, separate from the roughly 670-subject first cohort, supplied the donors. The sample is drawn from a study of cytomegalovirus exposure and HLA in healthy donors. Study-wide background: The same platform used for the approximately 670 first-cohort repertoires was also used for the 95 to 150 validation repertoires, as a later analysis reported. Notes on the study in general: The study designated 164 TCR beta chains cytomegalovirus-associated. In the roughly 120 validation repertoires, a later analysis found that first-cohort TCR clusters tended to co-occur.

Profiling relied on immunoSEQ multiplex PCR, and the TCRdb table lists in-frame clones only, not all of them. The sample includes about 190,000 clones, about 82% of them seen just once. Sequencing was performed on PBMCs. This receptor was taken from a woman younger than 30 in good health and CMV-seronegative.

The CDR3 nucleotides read TGTGCCTGGGCACCGGGACAGGGAAAATTCATCGCCTACGAGCAGTACTTC. Its protein is CAWAPGQGKFIAYEQYF. The chain joins TRBV30 to TRBJ2-5; 9 bases fit TRBD1. The J call could be wrong; TRBJ2-7 is a better fit for the DNA end. Looked up from germline, CDR1 is GTSNPN and CDR2 is SVGIG (reference sequence). The CDR3 spans 17 residues.